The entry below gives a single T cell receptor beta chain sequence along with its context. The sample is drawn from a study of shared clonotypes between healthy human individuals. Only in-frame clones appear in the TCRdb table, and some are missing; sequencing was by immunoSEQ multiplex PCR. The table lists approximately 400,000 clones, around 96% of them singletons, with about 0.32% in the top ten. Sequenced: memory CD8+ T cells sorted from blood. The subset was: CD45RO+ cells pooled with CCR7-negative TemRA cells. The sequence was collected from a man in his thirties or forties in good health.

The CDR3 region has the DNA TGTGCCAGCAGCATTGGCATCATCTCTGGAAACACCATATATTTT. It encodes CASSIGIISGNTIYF. V usage is TRBV7-9 and J usage is TRBJ1-3; no firm D call. The V gene's germline CDR1 is SEHNR and CDR2 FQNEAQ (reference sequence). The CDR3 spans 15 residues. The ends were cut back, 5 bases at V and 0 bases at J, with 11 bases in the middle.